These 4 T cell receptor beta chains share one sample of origin, sequenced in a study of T-cell reconstitution after alpha-beta-depleted transplantation in children (TCRdb year 2016). The library was made by PCR. TCRdb lists the instrument as Illumina HiSeq 2500. TCR library preparation used molecular barcoding, with unique molecular identifiers applied to normalize quantification of the TCRbeta repertoire. The raw public data were reprocessed by TCRdb itself: fastp quality trimming at Q25, MiXCR clonotype calling, in-frame beta chains only. One record per CDR3 amino acid sequence lists the most common genes and DNA. The table for this sample lists some 500,000 distinct CDR3 sequences; roughly 33% of them were counted only once. The biggest ten clones account for approximately 2.3% of the sample. Sequenced material: PBMCs from the stem cell graft donor, taken from the stem cell graft. The receptors here all came from a human donor who donated a stem cell graft to a child with aplastic anemia.

The rearrangement joins TRBV12-3 or TRBV12-4 to TRBJ2-5, with D possibly TRBD2 on 6 matching bases. The CDR3 spans 16 residues. Trimming cost V 4 bases and J 4 bases, with 19 bases left between them. As DNA, the CDR3 is TGTGCCAGCAGTTCTTTAGCGGACCCTGGCGGAGAGACCCAGTACTTC. It codes for CASSSLADPGGETQYF.

Here the CDR3 DNA reads TGTGCCAGCCATGGGACTTTCCCCCCCAATGAGCAGTTCTTC. As protein: CASHGTFPPNEQFF. The rearrangement joins TRBV12-3 or TRBV12-4 to TRBJ2-1, with D maybe TRBD2 (6 bases). The CDR3 length is 14 residues. Trimming removed 8 bases from V and 6 bases from J, with 17 bases in between.

A few counts support this clonotype. The rearrangement joins TRBV20-1 to TRBJ1-2; no firm D call. The V and J ends lost 6 bases and 0 bases respectively, with 11 bases between them. The CDR3 spans 13 residues. In germline, CDR1 is DFQATT, CDR2 SNEGSKA (reference sequence). The CDR3 region has the DNA TGCAGTGCCGCGCAGAGTGCTAACTATGGCTACACCTTC. Protein product: CSAAQSANYGYTF.

The chain uses TRBV6-1 and TRBJ1-1; perhaps TRBD1 as D (5 bases). V shed 6 bases and J shed 5 bases, with 16 bases lying between them. The germline gives CDR1 MNHNS, CDR2 SASEGT. CDR3 length equals 14 residues. The CDR3 nucleotides read TGTGCCAGCAGGATAAGGGGCCAAGGAACTGAAGCTTTCTTT. This translates into CASRIRGQGTEAFF.